The entry that follows covers one T cell receptor (beta chain) sequence. Its antigen remains unknown. After removal of 3 bases from V and 4 bases from J, the junction contained 8 bases not matched to a gene. In germline, CDR1 is MNHEY, CDR2 SVGEGT. The CDR3 is made up of 16 amino acids. This specimen belongs to a study of response to subunit inactivated influenza vaccine. Whole-study results and caveats: A suggestion made by the authors is that each seasonal influenza vaccination recruits few new T cells.

TCRdb itself ran the RT-PCR reads through MiXCR, one entry per CDR3 protein. Altogether about 240,000 distinct CDR3 sequences are present, 12% being singletons, with the ten largest covering less than 8.5%. This chain joins TRBV6-2 or TRBV6-3 and TRBJ1-5; 8 bases align to TRBD1. The material was non-naive T cells sorted from PBMCs, obtained 14 to 15 days before vaccination. The TCR was taken from a man aged 50 or older who received an inactivated influenza vaccine. For the CDR3, the DNA is TGTGCCAGCAGTTATGTCCCAGGGGGCGCGAATCAGCCCCAGCATTTT. Translated, it gives CASSYVPGGANQPQHF.